This T cell receptor (beta chain) was observed in a study of T cell responses to AZD1222 COVID-19 vaccine. Study results and caveats: Rises in breadth and depth of Spike-specific TCRs came after two AZD1222 doses. Repertoire collection took place solely once the T cell response had peaked.

A remark on this clone: The antigen is undetermined.

Method: immunoSEQ multiplex PCR; TCRdb's copy keeps in-frame clones and lacks some. The data hold 120,000 or so clones, with around nine tenths observed a single time. The CDR3 is 16 residues long. Germline CDR1 is SEHNR and CDR2 is FQNEAQ (reference sequence). V lost 10 bases and J 0 bases, leaving 19 bases between the germline ends. The sequencing used peripheral blood, collected 28 days after the second AZD1222 dose. The chain combines TRBV7-9 with TRBJ2-1, with a weak D call TRBD2 (6 bases). This sequence was found in an adult who received the AZD1222 COVID-19 vaccine. For the CDR3, the DNA is TGTGCCACGCCCCTCGGGGGAAAGAGCTCCTACAATGAGCAGTTCTTC. This encodes CATPLGGKSSYNEQFF.